These 5 T cell receptor beta chains originate from one sample sequenced in a study of CD8 T cells in ankylosing spondylitis. In TCRdb, the 5' RACE reads were re-called with MiXCR into one record per CDR3 protein. This table has 150,000 to 200,000 distinct CDR3 sequences, under 35% appearing once. The specimen sequenced was synovial fluid, either unsorted or a sorted T cell fraction (not recorded which). The receptor set was obtained from a male donor with ankylosing spondylitis.

The chain couples TRBV7-9 to TRBJ1-1; D is uncertain. The CDR3 spans 14 residues. Germline assignment: CDR1 SEHNR and CDR2 FQNEAQ (reference sequence). V was cut by 5 bases and J by 4 bases, with 14 bases left in between. In DNA form, the CDR3 reads TGTGCCAGCAGCCCAGAGATTCGCCCCACTGAAGCTTTCTTT. Translated: CASSPEIRPTEAFF.

This rearrangement joins TRBV19 to TRBJ2-1, with 7 bases that match TRBD2. The CDR3 is made up of 15 amino acids. With 4 bases clipped from V and 0 bases from J, the junction kept 3 bases outside the gene matches. Germline V CDR1 and CDR2: LNHDA, SQIVND (reference sequence). This chain's CDR3 is CASSTSGSSYNEQFF. The CDR3 nucleotides are TGTGCCAGTAGTACTAGCGGAAGCTCCTACAATGAGCAGTTCTTC. Variable domain in full (rest from reference TRBV19 and TRBJ2-1): DGGITQSPKYLFRKEGQNVTLSCEQNLNHDAMYWYRQDPGQGLRLIYYSQIVNDFQKGDIAEGYSVSREKKESFPLTVTSAQKNPTAFYLCASSTSGSSYNEQFFGPGTRLTVL.

A few counts support this clonotype. The CDR3 bases are TGTGCCAGCAGCTTAGCCCGGACAGGGGAGGATGGCTACACCTTC. Translated, it gives CASSLARTGEDGYTF. V usage is TRBV7-9 and J usage is TRBJ1-2; the match to TRBD1 covers 9 bases. Germline CDR1 reads SEHNR; CDR2 reads FQNEAQ (reference sequence). Trimming at V came to 0 bases and at J to 6 bases, leaving 5 bases not matched to a gene. CDR3 length: 15 residues. Full variable domain (missing parts from reference TRBV7-9 and TRBJ1-2): DTGVSQNPRHKITKRGQNVTFRCDPISEHNRLYWYRQTLGQGPEFLTYFQNEAQLEKSRLLSDRFSAERPKGSFSTLEIQRTEQGDSAMYLCASSLARTGEDGYTFGSGTRLTVV.

The table lists this clonotype with a few counts. V gene TRBV21-1 combines with J gene TRBJ2-7. TRBV21-1 is described as a pseudogene. There are 14 residues in the CDR3. The CDR3 DNA is TGTGCCAGCAGCACCAAGACCCACTCCTACGAGCAGTACTTC. It translates to CASSTKTHSYEQYF.

This clonotype was counted ten times or more. This rearrangement joins TRBV7-6 to TRBJ2-7; D might be TRBD1 (6 bases). The V and J ends lost 3 bases and 0 bases respectively, with 6 bases between them. Looked up from germline, CDR1 is SGHVS and CDR2 is FNYEAQ. There are 13 residues in the CDR3. The CDR3 sequence: CASSLGASYEQYF. The CDR3 nucleotides are TGTGCCAGCAGCTTGGGGGCCTCCTACGAGCAGTACTTC. Full variable domain (missing parts from reference TRBV7-6 and TRBJ2-7): GAGVSQSPRYKVTKRGQDVALRCDPISGHVSLYWYRQALGQGPEFLTYFNYEAQQDKSGLPNDRFSAERPEGSISTLTIQRTEQRDSAMYRCASSLGASYEQYFGPGTRLTVT.